This TCR beta chain appears in the sequencing data of a study of shared clonotypes between healthy human individuals. On the study more broadly: Sampling drew on donors who were two women and a few men aged 18 to 49.

The CDR3 runs 13 residues. The germline gives CDR1 SNHLY, CDR2 FYNNEI. V was trimmed by 8 bases and J by 0 bases, leaving 9 bases between them. The CD4+ fraction was divided into a CD45RA+ naive subset and a CD45RA-negative memory subset. Per the original data handling: ImmunoSEQ output lacked quality scores and full-length reads, limiting matched filtering. Clones were read by immunoSEQ multiplex PCR, and TCRdb kept only the in-frame ones, dropping some. V, J and clone size were drawn from that table, and D and trimming were deduced from the DNA. The sample records under 2.5 million clones, less than 95% being singletons.

The sequenced sample consisted of naive CD4+ T cells from PBMCs. Subset in this sample: CD45RA+ positively selected. The chain combines TRBV2 with TRBJ2-3; no firm D call. The clonotype comes from a young man in good health. Some clones in this sample may be carry-over from other donors' samples. The CDR3 region is CASARRSTDTQYF. The CDR3 nucleotides read TGTGCCAGCGCCCGGAGAAGCACAGATACGCAGTATTTT. Complete variable domain (other parts from reference TRBV2 and TRBJ2-3): EPEVTQTPSHQVTQMGQEVILRCVPISNHLYFYWYRQILGQKVEFLVSFYNNEISEKSEIFDDQFSVERPDGSNFTLKIRSTKLEDSAMYFCASARRSTDTQYFGPGTRLTVL.